This T cell receptor beta chain was recovered during a study of T cells in Graves' hyperthyroidism and ophthalmopathy. Turning to the study itself: Upon initial diagnosis and before any treatment, peripheral blood was collected.

The investigators amplified TCR beta CDR3 regions from RNA transcripts. The study used the HTBI primer set for a first-round RT-PCR of the TCR CDR3. TCRdb re-analysed the multiplex PCR reads in MiXCR, keeping a single row per CDR3 protein. The table records around 560,000 distinct CDR3 sequences, approximately 15% of them present only once. The germline V gene encodes CDR1 DFQATT and CDR2 SNEGSKA (reference sequence). V shed 0 bases and J 2 bases; nucleotides not matched to a gene: 4. The CDR3 runs 14 residues. Sequencing was performed on blood. The V call is TRBV20-1, the J call TRBJ2-7; 7 nucleotides align to TRBD2. This TCR was sampled from a woman under 30 with Graves' hyperthyroidism. The CDR3 is CSARDRRGTYEQYF. CDR3 nucleotides: TGCAGTGCTAGAGATCGGCGGGGGACCTACGAGCAGTACTTC.